These 5 T cell receptor beta chains came from one sample sequenced in a study of T cells in Graves' hyperthyroidism and ophthalmopathy. What was amplified from RNA transcripts were TCR beta CDR3 regions. The TCR CDR3 first-round RT-PCR relied on the HTBI primer set. TCRdb independently ran MiXCR on the multiplex PCR reads; one entry per CDR3 protein. The sample holds 490,000 or so distinct CDR3 sequences; around a fifth are singletons and the top ten take approximately 49%. The specimen was blood. The receptor source for this set is a woman in her 70s with Graves' ophthalmopathy.

This clonotype was seen many times. The rearrangement uses TRBV19 and TRBJ2-5; 7 nucleotides agree with TRBD2. Trimming removed 5 bases from V and 4 bases from J; junction bases left unmatched: 7. The CDR3 runs 14 residues. CDR1 LNHDA and CDR2 SQIVND come from the germline V gene (reference sequence). CDR3 amino acids: CASSPPGGRETQYF. The CDR3 DNA reads as TGTGCCAGTAGTCCCCCGGGGGGTCGAGAGACCCAGTACTTC.

This clonotype was detected once. The V call is TRBV12-3 or TRBV12-4, the J call TRBJ2-1; D is undetermined. Trimming stripped 0 bases from V and 4 bases from J, with 7 bases between. There are 14 residues in the CDR3. CDR3 sequence: CASSLALQYNEQFF. The CDR3 coding sequence is TGTGCCAGCAGTTTAGCGCTACAGTACAATGAGCAGTTCTTC.

This clonotype was picked up many times. The chain carries TRBV6-2 or TRBV6-3 and TRBJ1-6, with 9 bases identical to TRBD1. The CDR3 consists of 14 residues. Germline V gene data show CDR1 as MNHEY and CDR2 as SVGEGT. V trimming: 6 bases; J trimming: 7 bases; junction bases outside the gene matches: 4. The CDR3 reads CASRNGQGNSPLHF. The DNA for the CDR3 is TGTGCCAGCAGAAACGGACAGGGGAATTCACCCCTCCACTTT.

V and J are TRBV20-1 and TRBJ2-1, with 7 bases lining up with TRBD2. Trimming at V came to 1 base and at J to 7 bases, leaving 7 bases not matched to a gene. This CDR3 comprises 14 residues. The germline V gene encodes CDR1 DFQATT and CDR2 SNEGSKA (reference sequence). The chain's CDR3 is CSARVGGPKNEQFF. As DNA, the CDR3 is TGCAGTGCTAGAGTGGGAGGGCCGAAAAATGAGCAGTTCTTC.

This clonotype was seen a handful of times. The chain has TRBV7-3 and TRBJ2-1; D is perhaps TRBD1 (6 bases). The CDR3 length is 14 residues. Trimming took 4 bases from V and 7 from J, leaving 14 bases between them. Germline CDR1 is SGHTA and CDR2 is FQGTGA. CDR3: CASSSGHSGNEQFF. CDR3 nucleotides: TGTGCCAGCAGCTCGGGACACTCAGGGAATGAGCAGTTCTTC.